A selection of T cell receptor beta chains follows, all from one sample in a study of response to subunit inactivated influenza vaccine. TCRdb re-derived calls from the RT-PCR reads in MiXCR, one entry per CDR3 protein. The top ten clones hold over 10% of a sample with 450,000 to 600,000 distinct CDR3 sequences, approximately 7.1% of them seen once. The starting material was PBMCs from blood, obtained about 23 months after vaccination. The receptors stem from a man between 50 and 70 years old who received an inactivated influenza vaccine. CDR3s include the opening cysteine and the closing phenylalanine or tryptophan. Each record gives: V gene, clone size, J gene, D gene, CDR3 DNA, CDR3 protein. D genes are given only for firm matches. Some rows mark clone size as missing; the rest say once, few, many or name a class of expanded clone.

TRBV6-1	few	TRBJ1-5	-	TGTGCCAGCAGTGAAGCGGGCAGAATAGCAGGACAGCCCCAGCATTTT	CASSEAGRIAGQPQHF
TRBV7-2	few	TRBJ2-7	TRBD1	TGTGCCAGCAGCATGCGGACAGGGGGCGGCTACGAGCAGTACTTC	CASSMRTGGGYEQYF
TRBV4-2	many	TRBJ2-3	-	TGTGCCAGCAGCCAAAGTCAAAGAACAGATACGCAGTATTTT	CASSQSQRTDTQYF
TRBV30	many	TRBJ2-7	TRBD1	TGTGCCTGGGGGACAGGGTCCTACGAGCAGTACTTC	CAWGTGSYEQYF
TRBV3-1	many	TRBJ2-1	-	TGTGCCAGCAGCCATTACACTAGCTTAGTACAGAGTGAGCAGTTCTTC	CASSHYTSLVQSEQFF
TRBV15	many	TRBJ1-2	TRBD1	TGTGCCACCAGCCCACGCGGGGACAGCTTCTATGGCTACACCTTC	CATSPRGDSFYGYTF
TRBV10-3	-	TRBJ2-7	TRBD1	TGTGCCATCAGTGAGTCTAGGGGGCCCCACGAGCAGTACTTC	CAISESRGPHEQYF
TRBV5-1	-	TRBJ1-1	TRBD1	TGCGCCAGCAGAGAGGGGACAGGGGCTCTGAACACTGAAGCTTTCTTT	CASREGTGALNTEAFF
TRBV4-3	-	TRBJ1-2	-	TGCGCCAGCAGCCAAGATAGTGCCGGAGTACTCTACTATGGCTACACCTTC	CASSQDSAGVLYYGYTF
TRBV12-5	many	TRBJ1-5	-	TGTGCTAGTGGTTGGGAGGGACAGCCCCAGCATTTT	CASGWEGQPQHF
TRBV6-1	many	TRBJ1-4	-	TGTGCCAGCAGTGAAGCGACTTCACTTCCTAATGAAAAACTGTTTTTT	CASSEATSLPNEKLFF
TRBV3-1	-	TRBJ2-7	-	TGTGCCAGCAGTCCCAAACGACGATCCTACGAGCAGTACTTC	CASSPKRRSYEQYF
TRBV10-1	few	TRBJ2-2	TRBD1	TGCGCCAGCGCCGACAGGGTCAACACCGGGGAGCTGTTTTTT	CASADRVNTGELFF
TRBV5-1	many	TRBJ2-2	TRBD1	TGCGCCAGCAGCTCGAACCCGGGACAGGGATCCGGGGAGCTGTTTTTT	CASSSNPGQGSGELFF
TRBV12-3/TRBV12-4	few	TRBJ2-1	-	TGTGCCAGCAGTCGCCCCGACATTAACGAGCAGTTCTTC	CASSRPDINEQFF
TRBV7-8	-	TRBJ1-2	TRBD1	TGTGCCAGCAGCTTAGAGGGACAGAGATATGGCTACACCTTC	CASSLEGQRYGYTF
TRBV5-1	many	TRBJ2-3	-	TGCGCCAGCAGCTTGGAAGGGTGGACAGATACGCAGTATTTT	CASSLEGWTDTQYF
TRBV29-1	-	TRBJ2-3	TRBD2	TGCAGCGCCGCCTACTACAGACTAGCGGGAACAGGTACGCAGTATTTT	CSAAYYRLAGTGTQYF
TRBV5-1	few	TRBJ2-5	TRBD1	TGCGCCAGCAGCGAGGGACAGGGGGAGACCCAGTACTTC	CASSEGQGETQYF
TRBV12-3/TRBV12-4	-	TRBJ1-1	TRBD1	TGTGCCAGCAGTTCCACCGCAGGACAGGGTCACGCTGAAGCTTTCTTT	CASSSTAGQGHAEAFF
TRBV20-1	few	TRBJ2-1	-	TGCAGTGCTGGTGGGACCCTGACGGATGAGCAGTTCTTC	CSAGGTLTDEQFF
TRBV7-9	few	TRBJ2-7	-	TGTGCCAGCAACCGGGACGTAAGCTCCTACGAGCAGTACTTC	CASNRDVSSYEQYF